These T cell receptor beta chains were read from a single sample in a study of blood T cell repertoires in COVID-19. Generated by immunoSEQ multiplex PCR, the TCRdb table keeps only in-frame clones and is missing some. Of over 300,000 clones in the sample, approximately 85% were seen once. Sequencing was carried out using PBMCs or T cells enriched from blood (not recorded which). The receptors shown here come from a young man who had recovered from COVID-19. The CDR3 runs from the conserved cysteine through the conserved F or W. Fields, in order: D gene, clone size, V gene, J gene, CDR3 DNA, CDR3 protein. A D gene is named only where the DNA matches it firmly. Part of the rows lack a size; the others show once, few, many or a class for expanded clones.

-	-	TRBV2	TRBJ2-5	TGTGCCAGCAGTGCTAACGAAGAGACCCAGTACTTC	CASSANEETQYF
TRBD1	-	TRBV3-1/TRBV3-2	TRBJ1-2	TGTGCCAGCAGCCAAGTCACGCAGCCAGCCGACAGACAGGGGGTTTTTGGCTACACCTTC	CASSQVTQPADRQGVFGYTF
-	-	TRBV5-1	TRBJ2-5	TGCGCCAGCAGCTTGGACAGCCAAGAGACCCAGTACTTC	CASSLDSQETQYF
TRBD2	-	TRBV7-2	TRBJ2-1	TGTGCCAGCAGTCCATATAGCGGGGGGGGCTACAATGAGCAGTTCTTC	CASSPYSGGGYNEQFF
TRBD2	once	TRBV19	TRBJ2-3	TGTGCCAGTAGCCCCCGGGCTAGCGGGGGGCGAGAAGATACGCAGTATTTT	CASSPRASGGREDTQYF
-	-	TRBV15	TRBJ1-5	TGTGCCACCAGCAGGAGAACAGGGTACCAGCCCCAGCATTTT	CATSRRTGYQPQHF
TRBD2	-	TRBV6-9	TRBJ2-3	TGTGCCAGCAGTCGCCCAGATTGGACTAGCCGGCGCACAGATACGCAGTATTTT	CASSRPDWTSRRTDTQYF
-	-	TRBV6-6	TRBJ1-1	TGTGCCAGCAGTTACTCGGTAGGGGGTGAGACTGAAGCTTTCTTT	CASSYSVGGETEAFF
TRBD2	-	TRBV27	TRBJ2-5	TGTGCCAGCAGTACCGGGACTAGGGGCGGCGAGACCCAGTACTTC	CASSTGTRGGETQYF
-	once	TRBV4-1	TRBJ2-1	TGCGCCAGCAGCCGACCCGGGACTCAACGACGTGGTAACAATGAGCAGTTCTTC	CASSRPGTQRRGNNEQFF
-	-	TRBV30	TRBJ2-1	TGTGCCTGGAGTGTGGAGGGGACCTACAATGAGCAGTTCTTC	CAWSVEGTYNEQFF
TRBD2	-	TRBV5-4	TRBJ2-1	TGTGCCAGCAGCTTAGGACTAGCGGGGGGGCGGGCTAGGTATGAGCAGTTCTTC	CASSLGLAGGRARYEQFF
-	-	TRBV7-9	TRBJ2-7	TGTGCCAGCAGCTTTCTCGACGCGGGGCAGTACTTC	CASSFLDAGQYF
TRBD2	-	TRBV5-6	TRBJ2-5	TGTGCCAGCAGCTCGGGACTAGGGGAGACCCAGTACTTC	CASSSGLGETQYF
-	-	TRBV5-6	TRBJ1-6	TGTGCCAGCAGCTTGGAGCGCGGGGATTCACCCCTCCACTTT	CASSLERGDSPLHF
TRBD1	-	TRBV30	TRBJ1-6	TGTGCCCGCCAAACAGGGGCCGGTAATTCACCCCTCCACTTT	CARQTGAGNSPLHF
-	-	TRBV14	TRBJ2-7	TGTGCCAGCAGCCCCACACCCGGGACATACTACGAGCAGTACTTC	CASSPTPGTYYEQYF
-	-	TRBV14	TRBJ2-1	TGTGCCAGCAGGGGGAGCGACAGGCCCTCCTACAATGAGCAGTTCTTC	CASRGSDRPSYNEQFF
-	-	TRBV6-5	TRBJ1-1	TGTGCCAGCAGTTACTCCTTCAGGGATAGGGCTTTCTTT	CASSYSFRDRAFF
-	-	TRBV11-2	TRBJ2-1	TGTGCCAGCAGCTTAGCGGTGAGCTACAATGAGCAGTTCTTC	CASSLAVSYNEQFF
-	-	TRBV11-2	TRBJ2-3	TGTGCCAGCAGCTTCCTATTAGGGGCTAGCACAGATACGCAGTATTTT	CASSFLLGASTDTQYF
TRBD1	-	TRBV30	TRBJ1-5	TGTGCCTGGTCTAGGGGGCCTCAGCCCCAGCATTTT	CAWSRGPQPQHF
TRBD1	once	TRBV15	TRBJ2-2	TGTGCCATCGGACAGGGGGTAACCGGGGAGCTGTTTTTT	CAIGQGVTGELFF
TRBD2	-	TRBV29-1	TRBJ2-5	TGCAGCGTCGAGGGGACTAGTGGAGAGACCCAGTACTTC	CSVEGTSGETQYF
TRBD1	-	TRBV7-2	TRBJ2-3	TGTGCCAGCAGCTTATTAGTGGGACAGGGTCCAGGTACGCAGTATTTT	CASSLLVGQGPGTQYF
TRBD2	-	TRBV4-1	TRBJ2-5	TGCGCCAGCAGCCAAGTCCGATCCGGGACTAGCGGGGCCTACCAAGAGACCCAGTACTTC	CASSQVRSGTSGAYQETQYF
-	-	TRBV14	TRBJ1-2	TGTGCCAGCAGCCATAGCCCCTATGGCTACACCTTC	CASSHSPYGYTF
-	-	TRBV28	TRBJ1-2	TGTGCCAGCAGACAGCAGGGACTTCGATATGGCTACACCTTC	CASRQQGLRYGYTF
-	once	TRBV6-2/TRBV6-3	TRBJ1-5	TGTGCCAGCAGCAACAGGCAGGGCGGTCAGCCCCAGCATTTT	CASSNRQGGQPQHF
TRBD1	-	TRBV9	TRBJ1-1	TGTGCCAGCAGCGTAGCTCCCGACAGGGGGAACACTGAAGCTTTCTTT	CASSVAPDRGNTEAFF
TRBD1	-	TRBV5-5	TRBJ1-1	TGTGCCAGCACCCTTACAGGGGAGGTGAACACTGAAGCTTTCTTT	CASTLTGEVNTEAFF
-	-	TRBV5-1	TRBJ1-6	TGCGCCAGCAGCTTGGATGTAGATTCACCCCTCCACTTT	CASSLDVDSPLHF
-	-	TRBV9	TRBJ1-5	TGTGCCAGCCCGCGGGGCTTAGGGCCCCAGCATTTT	CASPRGLGPQHF
-	-	TRBV18	TRBJ1-1	TGTGCCAGCTCACCACCCCAAGGGAGGAACACTGAAGCTTTCTTT	CASSPPQGRNTEAFF
-	-	TRBV10-3	TRBJ1-1	TGTGCCATCAGTTTCATAGGGGGTGACACTGAAGCTTTCTTT	CAISFIGGDTEAFF
TRBD2	-	TRBV5-6	TRBJ2-7	TGTGCCAGTCACTCGGGACTAGGAGTCGATTACGAGCAGTACTTC	CASHSGLGVDYEQYF
-	-	TRBV5-5	TRBJ2-7	TGTGCCAGCAGCCCCTATGGGTCTCCGGGCTACGAGCAGTACTTC	CASSPYGSPGYEQYF
TRBD1	-	TRBV5-5	TRBJ1-6	TGTGCCAGCAGCTGGGGGGACAGAAGAAATTCACCCCTCCACTTT	CASSWGDRRNSPLHF
TRBD2	-	TRBV2	TRBJ2-3	TGTGCCAGCAGTGAAGAGGCGGGGGGATTGGGAGATACGCAGTATTTT	CASSEEAGGLGDTQYF
-	once	TRBV10-3	TRBJ1-1	TGTGCCATCAGTGAGTCTTTTTCCCGGGGGAACACTGAAGCTTTCTTT	CAISESFSRGNTEAFF
-	-	TRBV5-6	TRBJ1-5	TGTGCCAGCAGCTTGGCACTCAATCAGCCCCAGCATTTT	CASSLALNQPQHF
TRBD1	-	TRBV5-6	TRBJ2-3	TGTGCCAGCAGCTTGAGTTTACGCAGGGGGCTGGCAGATACGCAGTATTTT	CASSLSLRRGLADTQYF
TRBD1	-	TRBV6-5	TRBJ2-7	TGTGCCAGCAGTTTTAGTAGGACAGGTCCCGAGCAGTACTTC	CASSFSRTGPEQYF
-	-	TRBV4-3	TRBJ2-6	TGCGCCAGCAGCCAAGATTCGCGGGTTTCTGGGGCCAACGTCCTGACTTTC	CASSQDSRVSGANVLTF
TRBD2	-	TRBV6-1	TRBJ2-1	TGTGCCAGCAGTGAAGCTAGCGGGGGTATCGATGAGCAGTTCTTC	CASSEASGGIDEQFF
-	-	TRBV29-1	TRBJ1-1	TGCAGCGGCGCTACGGTTGTGTCAGGGGTCACTGAAGCTTTCTTT	CSGATVVSGVTEAFF
-	-	TRBV6-5	TRBJ1-1	TGTGCCAGCAGCCAGAACGCAGGGATGGACACTGAAGCTTTCTTT	CASSQNAGMDTEAFF
-	-	TRBV27	TRBJ1-5	TGTGCCAGCAGTACCGAGGGGCGGGGGAATCAGCCCCAGCATTTT	CASSTEGRGNQPQHF
TRBD1	-	TRBV27	TRBJ2-7	TGTGCCAGCAGTTTAAACGGTTGGACAGGGACCTACGAGCAGTACTTC	CASSLNGWTGTYEQYF
TRBD2	-	TRBV29-1	TRBJ2-3	TGCAGCGTTGGCTCCCCCTACAGTGAAGCGGGGGGGACAGATACGCAGTATTTT	CSVGSPYSEAGGTDTQYF
-	-	TRBV5-4	TRBJ1-1	TGTGCCAGCAGCTTGGCAGTGAACACTGAAGCTTTCTTT	CASSLAVNTEAFF
-	-	TRBV7-2	TRBJ2-3	TGTGCCAGCATCATCGGCGGGGACTCAGATACGCAGTATTTT	CASIIGGDSDTQYF
-	once	TRBV5-1	TRBJ1-1	TGCGCCAGCAGCTTGGGGTGGGCAGGTACTGGAAACACTGAAGCTTTCTTT	CASSLGWAGTGNTEAFF
TRBD1	-	TRBV24-1	TRBJ1-3	TGTGCCACCAGTGACCAGGACAGGGCTTACGGAAACACCATATATTTT	CATSDQDRAYGNTIYF
-	few	TRBV10-3	TRBJ2-7	TGTGCCATCAGTTCCGCTACGCCGTACGAGCAGTACTTC	CAISSATPYEQYF
TRBD1	-	TRBV11-3	TRBJ2-1	TGTGCCAGCAGCTCAGGGGGCGCCTACAATGAGCAGTTCTTC	CASSSGGAYNEQFF
TRBD1	once	TRBV27	TRBJ2-7	TGTGCCAGCAGTTTCGATCGGGACAGGGTCTACGAGCAGTACTTC	CASSFDRDRVYEQYF
TRBD1	-	TRBV30	TRBJ1-4	TGTGCCTGGAGTTTAACAGGGGGCGCTCGGGAAAAACTGTTTTTT	CAWSLTGGAREKLFF